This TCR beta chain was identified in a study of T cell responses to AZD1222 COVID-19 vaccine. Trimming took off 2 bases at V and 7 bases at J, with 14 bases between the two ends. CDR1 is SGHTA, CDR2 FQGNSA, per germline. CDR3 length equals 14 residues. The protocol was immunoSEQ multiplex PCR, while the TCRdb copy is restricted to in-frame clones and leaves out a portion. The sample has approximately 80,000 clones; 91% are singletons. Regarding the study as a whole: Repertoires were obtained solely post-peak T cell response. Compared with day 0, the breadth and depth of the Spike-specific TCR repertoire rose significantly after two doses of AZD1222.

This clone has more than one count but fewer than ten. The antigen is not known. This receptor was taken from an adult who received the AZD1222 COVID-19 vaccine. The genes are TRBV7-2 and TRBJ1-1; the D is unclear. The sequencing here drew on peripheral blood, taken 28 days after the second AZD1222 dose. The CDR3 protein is CASSLHTGHVEAFF. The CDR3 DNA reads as TGTGCCAGCAGCTTACACACGGGTCATGTTGAAGCTTTCTTT.